Listed here are 27 T cell receptor beta chains from one sample, sequenced in a study of cytomegalovirus exposure and HLA in healthy donors. Researchers ran the PCR with 60 Vbeta and 13 Jbeta primers. Sequencing was performed with immunoSEQ multiplex PCR; in TCRdb, only in-frame clones are kept and a portion is missing. This sample yields some 180,000 clones, of which roughly nine tenths are seen a single time; around 1% belongs to the top ten. Sequencing used PBMCs. The receptors here all came from a boy aged 2-9 years in good health and CMV-seronegative.

The chain links TRBV15 to TRBJ2-7, with 8 bases identical to TRBD2. Trimming at V came to 5 bases and at J to 3 bases, leaving 15 bases not matched to a gene. Germline V gives CDR1 LNHNV, CDR2 YYDKDF (reference sequence). The CDR3 length is 17 residues. CDR3 sequence (DNA): TGTGCCACCAGCCTATACAAGGTTAGCGGGGAGAGCTACGAGCAGTACTTC. Its translation is CATSLYKVSGESYEQYF.

The chain is built from TRBV27 and TRBJ2-7, with 8 bases aligning to TRBD2. V shed 3 bases, J shed 3 bases, and the junction held 4 bases outside the gene matches. The CDR3 loop spans 14 amino acids. Germline CDR1 and CDR2: MNHEY and SMNVEV (reference sequence). The CDR3 is CASSFGSGNYEQYF. In DNA form, the CDR3 reads TGTGCCAGCAGTTTTGGTAGCGGGAACTACGAGCAGTACTTC.

The chain joins TRBV5-1 to TRBJ1-1; D gene ambiguous. V shed 5 bases and J shed 2 bases, with 4 bases lying between them. Germline CDR1 and CDR2: SGHRS and YFSETQ. CDR3 length: 11 amino acids. CDR3 coding DNA: TGCGCCAGCAGATCTAACACTGAAGCTTTCTTT. This sequence encodes CASRSNTEAFF.

This sequence joins TRBV2 and TRBJ2-2, with 9 bases lining up with TRBD2. CDR1 SNHLY and CDR2 FYNNEI come from the germline V gene. This CDR3 contains 16 residues. V shed 2 bases, J shed 2 bases, and the junction held 3 bases outside the gene matches. CDR3 amino acids: CASSELSGGNTGELFF. As DNA, the CDR3 is TGTGCCAGCAGTGAACTTAGCGGGGGTAACACCGGGGAGCTGTTTTTT. Looking up the rest from reference TRBV2 and TRBJ2-2 gives the full variable domain: EPEVTQTPSHQVTQMGQEVILRCVPISNHLYFYWYRQILGQKVEFLVSFYNNEISEKSEIFDDQFSVERPDGSNFTLKIRSTKLEDSAMYFCASSELSGGNTGELFFGEGSRLTVL.

This clone was observed a few times. The V and J genes are TRBV5-4 and TRBJ2-6; the D gene is possibly TRBD1 (5 bases). Looked up from germline, CDR1 is SGHNT and CDR2 is YYREEE (reference sequence). This CDR3 has 17 amino acids. V lost 0 bases to trimming and J lost 1 base, with 11 bases between them. CDR3 protein: CASSLAQVMSGANVLTF. CDR3 coding DNA: TGTGCCAGCAGCTTGGCACAGGTCATGTCTGGGGCCAACGTCCTGACTTTC.

The chain carries TRBV9 and TRBJ2-5, with 10 bases identical to TRBD2. V gave up 1 base and J gave up 5 bases; unmatched junction bases: 11. CDR3 length equals 17 residues. Germline CDR1 is SGDLS and CDR2 is YYNGEE. The CDR3 protein is CASSVRGSGRADETQYF. The CDR3 DNA sequence: TGTGCCAGCAGCGTACGTGGGAGCGGGAGGGCCGACGAGACCCAGTACTTC.

This chain connects TRBV6-5 to TRBJ2-1; 8 bases are a match to TRBD2. CDR1 is MNHEY and CDR2 is SVGAGI in the germline V gene. V gave up 4 bases and J gave up 5 bases; unmatched junction bases: 4. The CDR3 consists of 14 residues. The chain's CDR3 is CASSFLAGNNEQFF. DNA for the CDR3: TGTGCCAGCAGTTTCCTAGCGGGCAACAATGAGCAGTTCTTC.

The J gene is TRBJ2-1, the V gene TRBV27, with D hard to call. The CDR3 extends over 15 amino acids. V lost 2 bases and J 3 bases, leaving 11 bases between the germline ends. Germline V CDR1 and CDR2: MNHEY, SMNVEV (reference sequence). In DNA, the CDR3 is TGTGCCAGCAGTTTAGGAGTCGGGTTCTACAATGAGCAGTTCTTC. This gives the protein CASSLGVGFYNEQFF.

V usage is TRBV11-3 and J usage is TRBJ2-5; 7 bases fit TRBD1. CDR3 length equals 13 residues. Trimming at V came to 4 bases and at J to 7 bases, leaving 6 bases not matched to a gene. From germline, CDR1 is SGHNT and CDR2 YENEEA. The CDR3 DNA is TGTGCCAGCAGCTCTACTAGACAGGGGACCCAGTACTTC. Its protein is CASSSTRQGTQYF.

The chain links TRBV21-1 to TRBJ2-5; the DNA was not compared with TRBD1, the D call given in the table. TRBV21-1 counts as a pseudogene. CDR3 length: 15 residues. The CDR3 region is CASSNPKDREETQYF. DNA for the CDR3: TGTGCCAGCAGCAATCCGAAGGACAGGGAAGAGACCCAGTACTTC.

This clone showed up just a few times. CDR3 sequence: CASRPTGGGGEAFF. The CDR3 DNA is TGTGCCAGCAGACCGACAGGGGGCGGTGGTGAAGCTTTCTTT. This chain uses TRBV6-4 with TRBJ1-1, with 10 bases that match TRBD1. In germline, CDR1 is MRHNA, CDR2 SNTAGT. This CDR3 has 14 residues. The trim removed 6 bases at V and 7 bases at J, leaving 8 bases unmatched.

The J gene is TRBJ1-1, the V gene TRBV30, with a possible D match to TRBD1 (6 bases). CDR3 length: 10 residues. The germline gives CDR1 GTSNPN, CDR2 SVGIG (reference sequence). V lost 4 bases and J lost 10, with 10 bases in between. The CDR3 reads CAWKQGAAFF. CDR3 bases: TGTGCCTGGAAACAGGGTGCAGCTTTCTTT.

The chain recombines TRBV30 with TRBJ1-3, with D hard to call. Trimming took off 5 bases at V and 0 bases at J, with 29 bases between the two ends. Per the germline V gene, CDR1 is GTSNPN and CDR2 is SVGIG (reference sequence). The CDR3 is 20 amino acids. The CDR3: CAWAGVGGIDGLSSGNTIYF. CDR3 bases: TGTGCCTGGGCTGGAGTTGGAGGGATCGATGGACTCAGCTCTGGAAACACCATATATTTT.

There are many counts of this clone. Other DNA sequences in this sample translate to the same CDR3. The rearrangement joins TRBV5-1 to TRBJ2-1; TRBD2 matches at 10 bases. CDR1 is SGHRS and CDR2 is YFSETQ in the germline V gene. This CDR3 comprises 14 residues. V lost 4 bases and J lost 4; bases outside the gene matches: 2. CDR3 loop: CASSASGGYNEQFF. The DNA for the CDR3 is TGCGCCAGCAGCGCTAGCGGGGGATACAATGAGCAGTTCTTC.

The V gene is TRBV6-6, the J gene TRBJ1-6; 7 bases are shared with TRBD1. Trimming took 2 bases from V and 9 from J; bases not matched to a gene: 7. CDR3 size: 15 residues. From germline, CDR1 is MNHNY and CDR2 SVGAGI (reference sequence). The CDR3 loop reads CASSYAGTVGSPLHF. CDR3 nucleotide sequence: TGTGCCAGCAGTTACGCCGGGACAGTAGGTTCACCCCTCCACTTT.

The V call is TRBV5-5, the J call TRBJ1-4; a possible D gene is TRBD1 (6 bases). Germline values: CDR1 SGHKS, CDR2 YYEKEE (reference sequence). Trimming pared 4 bases from V and 6 bases from J, leaving 19 bases between. This CDR3 is built from 16 residues. CDR3 protein: CASSPHGQGTHEKLFF. CDR3 DNA sequence: TGTGCCAGCAGCCCCCACGGGCAGGGGACCCATGAAAAACTGTTTTTT.

CDR3 bases: TGTGCCAGTAGTAAGCCCTACAATGAGCAGTTCTTC. It codes for CASSKPYNEQFF. The gene calls are TRBV19 and TRBJ2-1; D remains unclear. Germline assignment: CDR1 LNHDA and CDR2 SQIVND (reference sequence). There are 12 residues in the CDR3. The ends were cut back, 4 bases at V and 2 bases at J, with 3 bases in the middle.

The chain joins TRBV2 to TRBJ2-1, with 15 bases identical to TRBD2. V lost 2 bases, J lost 15 bases, and 8 bases stayed unmatched. This CDR3 comprises 15 residues. Germline assignment: CDR1 SNHLY and CDR2 FYNNEI. The CDR3, as DNA: TGTGCCAGCAGTGAAACTGGGACTAGCGGGGGGCCACTGTTCTTC. Amino acids: CASSETGTSGGPLFF.

This clone appeared a single time. V is TRBV30 and J is TRBJ1-1; a possible D gene is TRBD1 (5 bases). Trimming left V 1 base short and J 0 bases short, with 15 bases between. Germline V gives CDR1 GTSNPN, CDR2 SVGIG (reference sequence). CDR3 length: 16 amino acids. The CDR3 sequence: CAWSGGPKGMNTEAFF. The CDR3 bases are TGTGCCTGGAGTGGGGGCCCCAAAGGGATGAACACTGAAGCTTTCTTT.

The chain employs TRBV29-1 and TRBJ2-5; a possible D gene is TRBD1 (6 bases). The germline V gene has CDR1 SQVTM and CDR2 ANQGSEA. The V and J ends lost 2 bases and 5 bases respectively, with 15 bases between them. CDR3 length: 14 amino acids. DNA for the CDR3: TGCAGCGTTGAAAGGTTGGGGGCGGCGGAGACCCAGTACTTC. Translation: CSVERLGAAETQYF.

The V and J genes are TRBV4-1 and TRBJ2-7; D unclear. Trimming removed 4 bases at V and 8 bases at J, with 18 bases between. The CDR3 is 14 amino acids. Germline values: CDR1 MGHRA, CDR2 YSYEKL. As DNA, the CDR3 is TGCGCCAGCAGCCGAAGTCTAGAACCCTTCCAGCAGTACTTC. It specifies CASSRSLEPFQQYF.

The V call is TRBV27, the J call TRBJ2-3; 8 bases fit TRBD1. CDR3 length: 17 amino acids. Germline V CDR1 and CDR2: MNHEY, SMNVEV (reference sequence). V lost 3 bases, J lost 2 bases, and 10 bases stayed unmatched. The CDR3 bases are TGTGCCAGCAGTTTCCGAACAGGGGGGTTGGCCACAGATACGCAGTATTTT. It yields the protein CASSFRTGGLATDTQYF.

The V and J genes are TRBV7-9 and TRBJ1-6, with 7 bases identical to TRBD1. CDR3 length equals 15 residues. The ends lost 5 bases at V and 7 bases at J; junction bases unmatched: 8. Germline values: CDR1 SEHNR, CDR2 FQNEAQ (reference sequence). The CDR3 loop reads CASSPLTGRNSPLHF. The CDR3 DNA is TGTGCCAGCAGCCCATTGACAGGGAGGAATTCACCCCTCCACTTT.

V is TRBV18 and J is TRBJ2-3; 15 bases line up with TRBD2. V was pared by 1 base and J by 6 bases, with 8 bases of the junction left unmatched. Germline loops: CDR1 KGHSH, CDR2 LQKENI. This CDR3 comprises 18 residues. DNA of the CDR3: TGTGCCAGCTCACCACTACCGGGACTAGCGGGAGGTGGCGATACGCAGTATTTT. Its protein product is CASSPLPGLAGGGDTQYF.

This clone was counted between two and nine times. J is TRBJ1-1 and V is TRBV7-3; the D gene is possibly TRBD1 (6 bases). The germline V gene has CDR1 SGHTA and CDR2 FQGTGA. The V end lost 3 bases, the J end lost 0 bases, and 8 bases lay between the germline ends. This CDR3 is 14 amino acids long. In DNA, the CDR3 is TGTGCCAGCAGCTTGACAGGTGTGAACACTGAAGCTTTCTTT. It encodes CASSLTGVNTEAFF.

The chain links TRBV5-1 to TRBJ2-5, with TRBD1 identical over 10 bases. This CDR3 has 19 amino acids. V lost 3 bases and J lost 3; bases outside the gene matches: 17. CDR1 SGHRS and CDR2 YFSETQ come from the germline V gene. In DNA form, the CDR3 reads TGCGCCAGCAGCTCGGACAGGGGGTCTCCTTTATTCGACGAAGAGACCCAGTACTTC. Translated: CASSSDRGSPLFDEETQYF.

V gene TRBV7-8 combines with J gene TRBJ1-2, with D possibly matching TRBD1 (5 bases). Per germline, CDR1 SGHVS and CDR2 FQNEAQ. The CDR3 contains 15 residues. Trimming shortened V by 6 bases and J by 2 bases, and 16 bases separated the two germline ends. The CDR3 region is CASSYIWGYNYGYTF. In DNA, the CDR3 is TGTGCCAGCAGTTATATTTGGGGCTACAACTATGGCTACACCTTC.